The 19 T cell receptor beta chains reported below all come from one sample, sequenced in a study of cytomegalovirus exposure and HLA in healthy donors. Primers for the PCR totalled 60 Vbeta and 13 Jbeta. Sequencing was performed with immunoSEQ multiplex PCR; in TCRdb, only in-frame clones are kept and a portion is missing. The profile shows just over 150,000 clones, roughly 78% of them singletons. The sample was PBMCs. The receptors originated from a woman aged 40 to 55 in good health and CMV-seronegative.

This clone turned up a few times. J is TRBJ1-4 and V is TRBV6-5, with D possibly matching TRBD1 (6 bases). Trimming stripped 4 bases from V and 13 bases from J, with 19 bases between. There are 14 residues in the CDR3. Looked up from germline, CDR1 is MNHEY and CDR2 is SVGAGI. In DNA form, the CDR3 reads TGTGCCAGCAGTTCCCCAATCAACAGGGTGGGACTGTTTTTT. It is translated as CASSSPINRVGLFF.

The rearrangement links TRBV5-4 to TRBJ1-2, with D tentatively TRBD1 (6 bases). Germline CDR1 SGHNT, CDR2 YYREEE (reference sequence). This CDR3 has 16 amino acids. V shed 0 bases and J shed 4 bases, with 16 bases lying between them. CDR3 loop: CASSLEGSVGAYGYTF. CDR3 sequence (DNA): TGTGCCAGCAGCTTGGAGGGGTCGGTGGGGGCCTATGGCTACACCTTC.

This chain joins TRBV11-2 and TRBJ2-7; 9 nucleotides line up with TRBD1. The CDR3 spans 15 residues. J was trimmed by 2 bases and V by 1 base; bases with no gene match: 3. Per germline, CDR1 SGHAT and CDR2 FQNNGV. CDR3 sequence: CASSLGQGGTYEQYF. CDR3 coding DNA: TGTGCCAGCAGCTTAGGACAGGGGGGGACCTACGAGCAGTACTTC.

The chain links TRBV15 to TRBJ1-2; D is unclear. Deletions cut 5 bases from V and 6 bases from J, with 19 bases between. The germline gives CDR1 LNHNV, CDR2 YYDKDF (reference sequence). CDR3 length equals 15 residues. CDR3 protein: CATSPQPRRYDGYTF. CDR3 nucleotides: TGTGCCACCAGCCCTCAACCCAGGAGGTACGATGGCTACACCTTC.

This chain uses TRBV7-6 with TRBJ2-5, with 8 nucleotides matching TRBD1. V shed 7 bases, J shed 3 bases, and the junction held 4 bases outside the gene matches. Germline V CDR1 and CDR2: SGHVS, FNYEAQ. The CDR3 consists of 13 residues. CDR3 region: CASTQGAEETQYF. The CDR3 DNA follows: TGTGCCAGCACCCAGGGGGCTGAAGAGACCCAGTACTTC. Looking up the rest from reference TRBV7-6 and TRBJ2-5 gives the full variable domain: GAGVSQSPRYKVTKRGQDVALRCDPISGHVSLYWYRQALGQGPEFLTYFNYEAQQDKSGLPNDRFSAERPEGSISTLTIQRTEQRDSAMYRCASTQGAEETQYFGPGTRLLVL.

This clone was counted once. J is TRBJ2-7 and V is TRBV5-4; no reliable D call. CDR1 and CDR2 (germline): SGHNT, YYREEE (reference sequence). The length of the CDR3 is 13 residues. Deletions cut 4 bases from V and 1 base from J, with 9 bases between. The CDR3 bases are TGTGCCAGCAGCCCTCGGTCGTCCTACGAGCAGTACTTC. Translation: CASSPRSSYEQYF.

Only a few counts were recorded for this clone. The chain has TRBV5-1 and TRBJ1-4; 10 nucleotides match TRBD1. Losses at the gene ends were 7 bases for V and 8 bases for J; bases not matched to a gene: 8. CDR3 size: 14 residues. Germline-derived CDR1 and CDR2 are SGHRS and YFSETQ. This CDR3 reads CASGTGTGDEKLFF. The CDR3 nucleotides read TGCGCCAGCGGGACGGGGACAGGGGACGAAAAACTGTTTTTT.

The chain recombines TRBV28 with TRBJ1-6, with 8 bases lining up with TRBD1. This CDR3 region has 15 residues. J gave up 6 bases and V 6 bases, and 7 bases lay outside the gene matches. CDR1 is MDHEN and CDR2 is SYDVKM in the germline V gene. CDR3 in DNA: TGTGCCAGCAGCCCTGGGGACAGGTCTAATTCACCCCTCCACTTT. Amino acid sequence: CASSPGDRSNSPLHF.

In this sample, this clone turned up a few times. This sequence joins TRBV4-1 and TRBJ1-1, with D uncertain. The CDR3 extends over 12 amino acids. V lost 1 base and J 11 bases, leaving 11 bases between the germline ends. Germline values: CDR1 MGHRA, CDR2 YSYEKL. The CDR3 is CASSQGSGRAFF. DNA for the CDR3: TGCGCCAGCAGCCAAGGGTCTGGGAGGGCTTTCTTT.

Only a few counts were recorded for this clone. This rearrangement joins TRBV18 to TRBJ1-5, with TRBD1 matching over 7 bases. Trimming took 6 bases from V and 11 from J; bases not matched to a gene: 13. This CDR3 spans 14 amino acids. The germline CDR1 and CDR2 sequences are KGHSH and LQKENI. The CDR3 loop reads CASSRDRVSLAQHF. The CDR3 DNA follows: TGTGCCAGCTCCCGTGACAGGGTATCGTTGGCCCAGCATTTT.

The chain links TRBV5-1 to TRBJ1-1, with no clear D. Trimming pared 1 base from V and 1 base from J, leaving 11 bases between. Germline assignment: CDR1 SGHRS and CDR2 YFSETQ. This CDR3 is 15 amino acids long. The chain's CDR3 is CASSLFVSQNTEAFF. In DNA, the CDR3 is TGCGCCAGCAGCTTGTTCGTCAGTCAGAACACTGAAGCTTTCTTT. The full variable domain, with the rest looked up from reference TRBV5-1 and TRBJ1-1, is KAGVTQTPRYLIKTRGQQVTLSCSPISGHRSVSWYQQTPGQGLQFLFEYFSETQRNKGNFPGRFSGRQFSNSRSEMNVSTLELGDSALYLCASSLFVSQNTEAFFGQGTRLTVV.

To note about this clone: The junction departs from the called germline gene at one end, perhaps through a read error. The chain couples TRBV7-9 to TRBJ2-7; 9 nucleotides agree with TRBD2. Germline-derived CDR1 and CDR2 are SEHNR and FQNEAQ (reference sequence). This CDR3 is 16 amino acids long. CDR3: CASSLSLAGSHNELYF. CDR3 DNA: TGTGCCAGCAGCTTATCTCTAGCGGGATCCCATAACGAGCTGTACTTC.

The V call is TRBV7-9, the J call TRBJ2-4; 7 bases are a match to TRBD2. This CDR3 has 18 amino acids. The germline CDR1 and CDR2 sequences are SEHNR and FQNEAQ (reference sequence). The ends lost 1 base at V and 1 base at J; junction bases unmatched: 10. CDR3 sequence: CASSLGIRREGAKNIQYF. The CDR3 DNA is TGTGCCAGCAGCTTAGGGATCCGCAGGGAGGGGGCCAAAAACATTCAGTACTTC.

This clone appeared a few times. The V and J genes are TRBV5-1 and TRBJ1-3; D might be TRBD1 (5 bases). This CDR3 comprises 13 residues. Germline V gives CDR1 SGHRS, CDR2 YFSETQ. V shed 7 bases and J shed 0 bases, with 8 bases lying between them. The CDR3 DNA is TGCGCCAGCGGCAGGGTCTCTGGAAACACCATATATTTT. It translates to CASGRVSGNTIYF.

This clone was found a few times. This chain uses TRBV5-1 with TRBJ2-5; D unresolved. Between the trimmed V and J ends, which lost 4 bases and 5 bases, there was a span of 15 bases. Germline V CDR1 and CDR2: SGHRS, YFSETQ. This CDR3 is 14 amino acids long. This CDR3 is CASSLIPNEETQYF. CDR3 coding DNA: TGCGCCAGCAGCCTGATCCCCAACGAGGAGACCCAGTACTTC.

The CDR3, as DNA: TGTGCCAGCAGCTGGACTGCCGGAAACACCATATATTTT. It encodes CASSWTAGNTIYF. The rearrangement joins TRBV11-1 to TRBJ1-3; D remains unclear. V was clipped by 4 bases and J by 4 bases, with 8 bases between them. Germline-derived CDR1 and CDR2 are SGHAT and FQDESV (reference sequence). The CDR3 has 13 residues.

This clone was detected only once. The chain uses TRBV7-9 and TRBJ1-2; D is possibly TRBD1 (5 bases). The CDR3 covers 15 residues. V shed 5 bases and J shed 4 bases, with 17 bases lying between them. The germline gives CDR1 SEHNR, CDR2 FQNEAQ (reference sequence). The CDR3: CASSPKGVGGYGYTF. The CDR3 DNA reads TGTGCCAGCAGCCCGAAAGGAGTCGGGGGCTATGGCTACACCTTC.

This rearrangement joins TRBV28 to TRBJ2-7; 10 bases are a match to TRBD1. V shed 5 bases and J 7 bases; nucleotides not matched to a gene: 8. This CDR3 is 14 amino acids long. The germline CDR1 and CDR2 sequences are MDHEN and SYDVKM. CDR3 nucleotide sequence: TGTGCCAGCAGTCCAGGGGGGACAGGGGTTGAGCAGTACTTC. Protein: CASSPGGTGVEQYF.

The chain links TRBV6-1 to TRBJ1-5; 9 nucleotides line up with TRBD1. Germline trimming cut 3 bases from V and 9 bases from J; bases unmatched to any gene: 3. Germline V gene sequence: CDR1 MNHNS, CDR2 SASEGT. This CDR3 contains 13 residues. CDR3 residues: CASSDGQGLPQHF. The DNA of the CDR3 is TGTGCCAGCAGTGACGGACAGGGGCTGCCCCAGCATTTT.